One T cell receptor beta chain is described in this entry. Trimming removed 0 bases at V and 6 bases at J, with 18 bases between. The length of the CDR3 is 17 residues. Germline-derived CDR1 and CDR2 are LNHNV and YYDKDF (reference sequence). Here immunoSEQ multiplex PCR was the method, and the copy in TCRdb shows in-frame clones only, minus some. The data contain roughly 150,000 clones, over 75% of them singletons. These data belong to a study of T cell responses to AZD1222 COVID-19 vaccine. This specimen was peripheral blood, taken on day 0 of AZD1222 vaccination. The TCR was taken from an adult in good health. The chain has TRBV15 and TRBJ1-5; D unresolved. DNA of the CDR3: TGTGCCACCAGCAGAGATTGGCTCCCTCGCCAGTCTCAGCCCCAGCATTTT. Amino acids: CATSRDWLPRQSQPQHF.